The T cell receptor beta chain under discussion was sequenced for a study of glioma-infiltrating T cells after dendritic cell vaccination. Study conclusions and caveats: Higher TCR clonality did not directly relate to longer survival.

Details on this clone: Its specificity is not known.

Time point in this sample: after dendritic cell vaccination, including at tumor progression/relapse. Trimming cost V 1 base and J 6 bases; bases outside gene matches: 2. There are 16 residues in the CDR3. The germline CDR1 and CDR2 sequences are SGDLS and YYNGEE. Data came from immunoSEQ multiplex PCR; TCRdb stores just in-frame clones and leaves some out. The sample holds 65,000 to 80,000 clones, around 86% seen once. The specimen was blood, collected after dendritic cell vaccination. V and J are TRBV9 and TRBJ2-1, with 15 positions matching TRBD2. The source of this sequence is a human donor with glioblastoma. The CDR3 DNA reads TGTGCCAGCAGCGTACTGGGACTAGCGGGGGGCAATGAGCAGTTCTTC. Translated: CASSVLGLAGGNEQFF.